Listed here are 12 T cell receptor beta chains from one sample, sequenced in a study of CD8+ T cells in alopecia areata. cDNA reverse transcribed from extracted RNA served as the sequencing template. Only in-frame clones appear in the TCRdb table, and some are missing; sequencing was by immunoSEQ multiplex PCR. Among 69,000 or so clones listed, 55% to 65% were seen once. The specimen comprised CD8+ T cells sorted from blood, sampled at week 0. Receptors were obtained from a human donor with alopecia areata.

This clone was seen more than once but under ten times. CDR3 amino acids: CAWSESIQGTNEKLFF. The DNA of the CDR3 is TGTGCCTGGAGTGAGTCGATACAGGGAACTAATGAAAAACTGTTTTTT. V and J are TRBV30 and TRBJ1-4; a weak D match, TRBD1 (6 bases). Per germline, CDR1 GTSNPN and CDR2 SVGIG (reference sequence). V gave up 1 base and J gave up 1 base, with 13 bases separating them. CDR3 length: 16 amino acids.

The J gene is TRBJ2-3, the V gene TRBV9, with TRBD2 identical over 12 bases. CDR3 size: 17 residues. Germline V gene lookup returns CDR1 SGDLS and CDR2 YYNGEE. The trim removed 4 bases at V and 4 bases at J, leaving 10 bases unmatched. The CDR3 DNA reads TGTGCCAGCAGCACAAGAAAAGGACTAGCGGGGCCAGATACGCAGTATTTT. Translation gives CASSTRKGLAGPDTQYF.

This clone was detected only a few times. The chain uses TRBV27 and TRBJ2-1, with 10 nucleotides matching TRBD2. Germline loops: CDR1 MNHEY, CDR2 SMNVEV (reference sequence). Trimming removed 3 bases from V and 7 bases from J; junction bases left unmatched: 3. The CDR3 consists of 14 residues. In DNA form, the CDR3 reads TGTGCCAGCAGTTTGGGACTAGCGCTTAATGAGCAGTTCTTC. Protein sequence: CASSLGLALNEQFF.

J is TRBJ2-2 and V is TRBV5-4; either TRBD1 or TRBD2 may supply D (6 bases each). Germline loops: CDR1 SGHNT, CDR2 YYREEE (reference sequence). CDR3 length: 14 amino acids. V gave up 5 bases and J gave up 5 bases, with 13 bases separating them. The CDR3 reads CASSFGGPTGELFF. CDR3 sequence (DNA): TGTGCCAGCAGTTTTGGGGGGCCGACCGGGGAGCTGTTTTTT.

This chain joins TRBV7-9 and TRBJ2-3; D possibly corresponds to TRBD1 (6 bases). V lost 5 bases and J 5 bases, leaving 17 bases between the germline ends. There are 15 residues in the CDR3. The V gene's germline CDR1 is SEHNR and CDR2 FQNEAQ (reference sequence). DNA of the CDR3: TGTGCCAGCAGCGAAGGCGGACAGAATGAAGATACGCAGTATTTT. Encoded protein: CASSEGGQNEDTQYF.

This clone was found a few times. This may arise from a read error, as a much more abundant clone is one base away. The chain recombines TRBV2 with TRBJ2-7; D gene unclear. CDR1 is SNHLY and CDR2 is FYNNEI in the germline V gene. This CDR3 contains 13 residues. V dropped 5 bases and J dropped 3 bases, with 11 bases sitting between them. The CDR3 DNA reads as TGTGCCAGCAGTTTATCGATCGGCTACGAGCAGTACTTC. Its protein is CASSLSIGYEQYF.

CDR3 in DNA: TGTGCCAGCAAACGGGGAAACTCCTACGAGCAGTACTTC. This translates into CASKRGNSYEQYF. This rearrangement joins TRBV27 to TRBJ2-7, with D perhaps matching TRBD2 (5 bases). Germline CDR1 is MNHEY and CDR2 is SMNVEV (reference sequence). CDR3 length equals 13 residues. V was pared by 7 bases and J by 0 bases, with 10 bases between.

This clone was detected once. The chain recombines TRBV27 with TRBJ2-7; D might be TRBD1 or TRBD2, each matching 5 bases. The CDR3 length is 14 residues. V lost 10 bases and J lost 6, with 22 bases in between. The germline gives CDR1 MNHEY, CDR2 SMNVEV (reference sequence). CDR3 nucleotides: TGTGCCACCCGAACGGGGCAGGGCTGGAGCGAGCAGTACTTC. Protein sequence: CATRTGQGWSEQYF.

J is TRBJ2-5 and V is TRBV15, with D possibly being TRBD1 (6 bases). Germline V gene lookup returns CDR1 LNHNV and CDR2 YYDKDF (reference sequence). This CDR3 has 14 residues. V was pared by 5 bases and J by 5 bases, with 15 bases between. For the CDR3, the DNA is TGTGCCACCAGCGCTTACGGGACAACGGAGACCCAGTACTTC. It yields the protein CATSAYGTTETQYF. Looking up the rest from reference TRBV15 and TRBJ2-5 gives the full variable domain: DAMVIQNPRYQVTQFGKPVTLSCSQTLNHNVMYWYQQKSSQAPKLLFHYYDKDFNNEADTPDNFQSRRPNTSFCFLDIRSPGLGDTAMYLCATSAYGTTETQYFGPGTRLLVL.

The V gene is TRBV28, the J gene TRBJ2-3; D possibly corresponds to TRBD2 (6 bases). The CDR3 sequence is 13 residues long. Germline assignment: CDR1 MDHEN and CDR2 SYDVKM. The ends were cut back, 3 bases at V and 4 bases at J, with 8 bases in the middle. CDR3 loop: CASSLIAADTQYF. The CDR3 DNA reads as TGTGCCAGCAGTTTGATAGCGGCAGATACGCAGTATTTT.

This clone appeared a few times. Germline is not matched at one junction end, which may reflect a read error. This chain links TRBV10-3 with TRBJ2-7; tentative D call: TRBD2 (5 bases). The CDR3 totals 13 residues. From germline, CDR1 is ENHRY and CDR2 SYGVKD. CDR3 sequence reads: CASSEGSAYEQYF. CDR3 nucleotides: TGTGCCAGCAGTGAGGGAAGCGCCTACGAGCAGTACTTC.

The chain couples TRBV23-1 to TRBJ2-7; 9 nucleotides line up with TRBD1. TRBV23-1 is identified as an open reading frame with a role that is uncertain. V lost 0 bases, J lost 3 bases, and 3 bases stayed unmatched. This CDR3 is 15 amino acids long. The CDR3 region is CASSQSETGGYEQYF. CDR3 coding DNA: TGCGCCAGCAGTCAATCCGAGACAGGGGGCTACGAGCAGTACTTC.